This T cell receptor (beta chain) was sequenced during a study of control samples from healthy donors and cancer patients. Only in-frame clones appear in the TCRdb table, and some are missing; sequencing was by immunoSEQ multiplex PCR. The table includes over 150,000 clones, 96% detected once. CDR1 and CDR2 from the germline V gene are GTSNPN and SVGIG (reference sequence). Trimming removed 0 bases from V and 8 bases from J, with 19 bases in between. This CDR3 contains 15 residues. The TCR originated in a woman in her twenties or thirties in good health. The chain is built from TRBV30 and TRBJ1-2, with unresolved D. Sequencing was carried out using blood. CDR3 sequence: CAWSVTPGPSGGYTF. The CDR3 region has the DNA TGTGCCTGGAGTGTAACCCCCGGGCCCTCGGGGGGCTACACCTTC. Combining the CDR3 with reference TRBV30 and TRBJ1-2 gives the whole variable domain SQTIHQWPATLVQPVGSPLSLECTVEGTSNPNLYWYRQAAGRGLQLLFYSVGIGQISSEVPQNLSASRPQDRQFILSSKKLLLSDSGFYLCAWSVTPGPSGGYTFGSGTRLTVV.